The clone carrying this T cell receptor (beta chain) was counted at least ten times. Germline V gene lookup returns CDR1 DFQATT and CDR2 SNEGSKA (reference sequence). The CDR3 is 13 amino acids. Trimming stripped 0 bases from V and 3 bases from J, with 8 bases between. The data belong to a study of read filtering for tumor transcriptome and immune sequencing. Whole-study context: Mean patient age was roughly 66 years, range roughly 45 to 80; approximately 18 male, 14 to 15 female.

Sampling of bone marrow took place during active disease in every patient. The library was built from about 400 ng RNA with molecular barcoded adaptors for alpha/delta and beta/gamma chains. TCRdb used MiXCR to reprocess the reads, holding one entry per CDR3 protein. Of roughly 82,000 distinct CDR3 sequences in the sample, 10% to 15% were seen once. The sequenced sample was a population of CD138-negative cells sorted from bone marrow. This receptor was taken from a donor at least 40 years old with multiple myeloma. V and J are TRBV20-1 and TRBJ2-5; D gene ambiguous. The CDR3 bases are TGCAGTGCTAGAGACCCGGTGAAAGAGACCCAGTACTTC. Translating gives CSARDPVKETQYF.